A single sample is the source of the 19 T cell receptor beta chains below, sequenced in a study of T-cell reconstitution after alpha-beta-depleted transplantation in children. TCRbeta library construction was performed incorporating unique molecular identifiers. TCRdb called the PCR reads again in MiXCR, with one record for every CDR3 protein. The sample includes 540,000 or so distinct CDR3 sequences, about 23% of them seen just once. The starting material was PBMCs, mostly from graft donor cells, obtained 360 days after TCRalphabeta/CD19-depleted stem cell transplant. Receptor source: a boy in the first two years of life who had a stem cell transplant for acute myeloid leukemia, so the T cells may come from the graft donor.

This clonotype was picked up many times. The gene calls are TRBV6-5 and TRBJ2-3; TRBD1 might be the D (6 bases). Germline lookup yields CDR1 MNHEY and CDR2 SVGAGI. CDR3 length: 15 residues. V gave up 4 bases and J gave up 2 bases, with 13 bases separating them. The CDR3: CASSSPGHFTDTQYF. For the CDR3, the DNA is TGTGCCAGCAGTTCCCCGGGACACTTCACAGATACGCAGTATTTT.

The J gene is TRBJ2-3, the V gene TRBV5-1, with TRBD2 identical over 11 bases. Germline V CDR1 and CDR2: SGHRS, YFSETQ. This CDR3 is built from 17 residues. The ends lost 0 bases at V and 2 bases at J; junction bases unmatched: 5. CDR3 amino acids: CASSLVASGGTTDTQYF. CDR3 nucleotide sequence: TGCGCCAGCAGCTTGGTGGCTAGCGGGGGGACCACAGATACGCAGTATTTT.

V is TRBV10-3 and J is TRBJ2-3; TRBD1 aligns across 7 bases. Germline trimming cut 10 bases from V and 0 bases from J; bases unmatched to any gene: 7. The CDR3 consists of 14 residues. Germline V gene lookup returns CDR1 ENHRY and CDR2 SYGVKD. The CDR3 loop reads CATRDSPSTDTQYF. CDR3 in DNA: TGTGCCACCCGGGACAGTCCTAGCACAGATACGCAGTATTTT.

The rearrangement uses TRBV12-3 or TRBV12-4 and TRBJ1-4; D not certain. The CDR3 length is 14 residues. The V gene lost 5 bases and the J gene lost 6 bases, with 13 bases spanning the gap. CDR3 DNA sequence: TGTGCCAGCAGTCCCGCGGGCCAGCATGAAAAACTGTTTTTT. Its translation is CASSPAGQHEKLFF.

This chain uses TRBV7-7 with TRBJ2-5; D possibly corresponds to TRBD1 (5 bases). V was cut by 1 base and J by 2 bases, with 11 bases left in between. Germline V CDR1 and CDR2: SSHAT, FNYEAQ (reference sequence). The CDR3 runs 15 residues. CDR3: CASSLGTPWQETQYF. For the CDR3, the DNA is TGTGCCAGCAGCTTAGGGACACCGTGGCAAGAGACCCAGTACTTC.

Many counts were recorded for this clonotype. This sequence joins TRBV6-5 and TRBJ2-3; D is perhaps TRBD2 (6 bases). Trimming removed 4 bases from V and 6 bases from J, with 17 bases in between. CDR3 length: 15 residues. In germline, CDR1 is MNHEY, CDR2 SVGAGI. The CDR3 DNA sequence: TGTGCCAGCAGTTCCGCCGGCGGGGCCCGGGATACGCAGTATTTT. Translation gives CASSSAGGARDTQYF.

Many counts were recorded for this clonotype. V is TRBV6-5 and J is TRBJ2-5; weak D call: TRBD1 (6 bases). Between the trimmed V and J ends, which lost 2 bases and 2 bases, there was a span of 6 bases. The CDR3 contains 13 residues. Per germline, CDR1 MNHEY and CDR2 SVGAGI. CDR3 sequence reads: CASSYTGQETQYF. In nucleotides, the CDR3 is TGTGCCAGCAGTTACACAGGGCAAGAGACCCAGTACTTC.

CDR3 protein: CASSASTGSNEQFF. Written as DNA, the CDR3 is TGTGCCAGCAGCGCCTCGACAGGGAGCAATGAGCAGTTCTTC. The chain recombines TRBV11-2 with TRBJ2-1; 7 bases fit TRBD1. Trimming took 5 bases from V and 6 from J; bases not matched to a gene: 7. The CDR3 is made up of 14 amino acids. Germline-derived CDR1 and CDR2 are SGHAT and FQNNGV.

The chain carries TRBV20-1 and TRBJ2-2; D gene ambiguous. Germline CDR1 reads DFQATT; CDR2 reads SNEGSKA (reference sequence). V was cut by 2 bases and J by 0 bases, with 13 bases left in between. This CDR3 spans 16 amino acids. CDR3 sequence: CSARRNRNANTGELFF. Here the CDR3 DNA reads TGCAGTGCTAGAAGGAACAGAAATGCGAACACCGGGGAGCTGTTTTTT.

This clonotype turned up a few times. The CDR3 protein is CSAYKGQYDEQFF. The CDR3 region has the DNA TGCAGTGCCTATAAGGGACAGTACGATGAGCAGTTCTTC. The chain recombines TRBV20-1 with TRBJ2-1, with TRBD1 matching over 7 bases. Germline trimming cut 6 bases from V and 8 bases from J; bases unmatched to any gene: 10. Germline V lookup: CDR1 DFQATT, CDR2 SNEGSKA (reference sequence). The CDR3 loop spans 13 amino acids.

This clonotype was picked up a small number of times. The chain carries TRBV12-3 or TRBV12-4 and TRBJ2-5; 7 bases agree with TRBD2. V lost 2 bases and J lost 0; bases outside the gene matches: 9. The CDR3 is 17 amino acids. In nucleotides, the CDR3 is TGTGCCAGCAGTTTATGGGGGGGGTTCGGGGACCAAGAGACCCAGTACTTC. Residues: CASSLWGGFGDQETQYF.

This clonotype was found a few times. V is TRBV12-3 or TRBV12-4 and J is TRBJ2-3; D unresolved. The V end lost 3 bases, the J end lost 7 bases, and 2 bases lay between the germline ends. The CDR3 is 10 amino acids. In DNA form, the CDR3 reads TGTGCCAGCAGTTTTAATACGCAGTATTTT. Its protein is CASSFNTQYF.

CDR3 residues: CASTKRPREAYGYTF. CDR3 DNA: TGTGCCAGCACCAAACGTCCTAGGGAGGCCTATGGCTACACCTTC. V is TRBV5-6 and J is TRBJ1-2; D unclear. The length of the CDR3 is 15 residues. The germline V gene has CDR1 SGHDT and CDR2 YYEEEE. V dropped 6 bases and J dropped 4 bases, with 19 bases sitting between them.

The genes are TRBV7-9 and TRBJ2-3; D is unresolved. The length of the CDR3 is 13 residues. Per germline, CDR1 SEHNR and CDR2 FQNEAQ (reference sequence). V dropped 4 bases and J dropped 6 bases, with 11 bases sitting between them. Here the CDR3 DNA reads TGTGCCAGCAGCTACCCAGGTTGGGATACGCAGTATTTT. It translates to CASSYPGWDTQYF.

The CDR3 loop reads CSGGLAGGVNNEQFF. In nucleotides, the CDR3 is TGCAGCGGGGGACTAGCGGGGGGTGTTAACAATGAGCAGTTCTTC. This chain uses TRBV29-1 with TRBJ2-1; 15 bases fit TRBD2. The V segment lost 7 bases and the J segment 5 bases; nucleotides outside the gene matches: 6. The CDR3 runs to 15 residues. CDR1 and CDR2 from the germline V gene are SQVTM and ANQGSEA.

CDR3 sequence (DNA): TGCAGTGCTAGGGTGGGGCTTGGGTCCTACGAGCAGTACTTC. Translation: CSARVGLGSYEQYF. The genes are TRBV20-1 and TRBJ2-7; D is perhaps TRBD1 (5 bases). Germline CDR1 DFQATT, CDR2 SNEGSKA (reference sequence). This CDR3 has 14 amino acids. Between the trimmed V and J ends, which lost 3 bases and 1 base, there was a span of 13 bases.

This clonotype has a count of ten or more. The CDR3, as DNA: TGCAGTCCCTCTAGTACCACCGGGGAGCTGTTTTTT. Its translation is CSPSSTTGELFF. V and J are TRBV20-1 and TRBJ2-2; no firm D call. V dropped 8 bases and J dropped 4 bases, with 11 bases sitting between them. CDR3 length: 12 amino acids. Germline V gene lookup returns CDR1 DFQATT and CDR2 SNEGSKA (reference sequence).

The rearrangement links TRBV18 to TRBJ2-2, with 7 bases aligning to TRBD1. The CDR3 spans 19 residues. Germline V gene sequence: CDR1 KGHSH, CDR2 LQKENI. V dropped 3 bases and J dropped 2; count of bases not matched to a gene: 15. This chain's CDR3 is CASSPVPVPGQKNTGELFF. For the CDR3, the DNA is TGTGCCAGCTCACCGGTTCCTGTACCGGGACAGAAAAACACCGGGGAGCTGTTTTTT.

This clonotype was seen repeatedly, ten times or more. The genes are TRBV14 and TRBJ2-3; possibly TRBD2 for D (5 bases). Trimming removed 0 bases at V and 8 bases at J, with 6 bases between. Germline-derived CDR1 and CDR2 are SGHDN and FVKESK. CDR3 length: 12 residues. CDR3 nucleotides: TGTGCCAGCAGCCAAGATCGGGGTACGCAGTATTTT. This codes for CASSQDRGTQYF.